The T cell receptor (beta chain) under discussion was sequenced for a study of shared clonotypes between healthy human individuals. Study summary: The plates for each donor numbered three CD4 naive, three CD4 memory, two CD8 naive and one CD8 memory.

As to this clone: The target antigen is unknown.

Using immunoSEQ multiplex PCR, the repertoire was profiled, and TCRdb retains in-frame clones only, with some absent. This sample has more than 2 million clones; roughly 96% occur once, and the top ten carry 0.1% to 0.15%. Unmatched junction bases numbered 4, after V lost 5 bases and J lost 4 bases. Germline CDR1 SQVTM, CDR2 ANQGSEA. There are 12 residues in the CDR3. General study results and limits: Blood alone was sampled, and tissue repertoires likely differ. Generation probabilities of non-shared clonotypes were lower (relative to those shared by all four donors).

The sequenced material came from naive CD4+ T cells sorted from blood. Sample subset: CD45RA+ positively selected. The chain carries TRBV29-1 and TRBJ1-2; 7 nucleotides line up with TRBD1. The receptor was isolated from a man aged 18 to 30 in good health. CDR3 bases: TGCAGCGTTTCCGGGACAGTCTATGGCTACACCTTC. It specifies CSVSGTVYGYTF.